Here is one T cell receptor beta chain with its context. What it binds is not known. This sample is drawn from a study of T cell repertoires in ileal Crohn's disease. For the study at large: M6 samples are neoterminal ileum biopsies from postoperative colonoscopy.

As for time point: neoterminal ileum biopsy at postoperative endoscopy, about 6 months after surgery. Germline CDR1 SQVTM, CDR2 ANQGSEA. This CDR3 spans 12 amino acids. V lost 6 bases and J 10 bases, leaving 16 bases between the germline ends. Clones were read by immunoSEQ multiplex PCR, and TCRdb kept only the in-frame ones, dropping some. The repertoire holds roughly 60,000 clones, about 89% seen once, with roughly 2% in the top ten. Notes on the study in general: Endoscopic recurrence occurred in every patient whose clonality exceeded 26.8%. Active smokers at surgery had more clonal expansions than non-smokers.

The chain carries TRBV29-1 and TRBJ2-1; no reliable D call. The TCR sequence derives from an adult with Crohn's disease. What was sequenced was ileal tissue. The CDR3: CSVRTVAWEQFF. Here the CDR3 DNA reads TGCAGCGTCCGCACAGTCGCGTGGGAGCAGTTCTTC.